This TCR beta chain originates from a study of blood T cell repertoires in COVID-19. Study at large: In each case, the material was cDNA or gDNA derived from T cells, B-cell-depleted T cells, or PBMCs.

Authors' analysis steps: Reference gene primers were amplified, and this amplification served to estimate nucleated cell counts. Data came from immunoSEQ multiplex PCR; TCRdb stores just in-frame clones and leaves some out. The V and J calls and clone size were taken over from that table, and D and trimming were inferred from the DNA. The top ten hold around 5.5% of the sample, which has about 230,000 clones, 85% seen once. Recruited during active infection, patients (from Seattle) were subsequently followed longitudinally. The CDR3 is made up of 16 amino acids. The V gene end was trimmed by 3 bases and the J gene end by 2 bases; junction bases not matched to a gene: 3. Germline-derived CDR1 and CDR2 are SGHAT and FQNNGV.

This sequence originates from a man aged 50 to 59 with COVID-19, enrolled during active disease. The sequenced material came from peripheral blood. V and J are TRBV11-2 and TRBJ2-3, with TRBD2 matching over 12 bases. CDR3: CASSFGLAGITDTQYF. DNA for the CDR3: TGTGCCAGCAGCTTTGGACTAGCGGGGATCACAGATACGCAGTATTTT.